The clone carrying this T cell receptor beta chain has a count of ten or more. The target antigen is unknown. These data originate in a study of response to subunit inactivated influenza vaccine. General study points: The study's authors posited that every seasonal influenza vaccination enlists few new T cells.

The CDR3 totals 15 residues. Germline CDR1 and CDR2: DFQATT and SNEGSKA (reference sequence). The V gene lost 3 bases and the J gene lost 1 base, with 13 bases spanning the gap. TCRdb re-called the RT-PCR reads through MiXCR, storing one row per CDR3 protein. The sample yields over 150,000 distinct CDR3 sequences, around 10% seen once. Sequenced material: CD8+ T cells sorted from PBMCs, taken 23 months after vaccination. This TCR derives from a man aged 50 to 69 who received an inactivated influenza vaccine. The J gene is TRBJ1-3, the V gene TRBV20-1, with D perhaps TRBD1 (6 bases). CDR3: CSASDRLGSGNTIYF. CDR3 DNA sequence: TGCAGTGCTAGTGACAGGCTAGGATCTGGAAACACCATATATTTT.